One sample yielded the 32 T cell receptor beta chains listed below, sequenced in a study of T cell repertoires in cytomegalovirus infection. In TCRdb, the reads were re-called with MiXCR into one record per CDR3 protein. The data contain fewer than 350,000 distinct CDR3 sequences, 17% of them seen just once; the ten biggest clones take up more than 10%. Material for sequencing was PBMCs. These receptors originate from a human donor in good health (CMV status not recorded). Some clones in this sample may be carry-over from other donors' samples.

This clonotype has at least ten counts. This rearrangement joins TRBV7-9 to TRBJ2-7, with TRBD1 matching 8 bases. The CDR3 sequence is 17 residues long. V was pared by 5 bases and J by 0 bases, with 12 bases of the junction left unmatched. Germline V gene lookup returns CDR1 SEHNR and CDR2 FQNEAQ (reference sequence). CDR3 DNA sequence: TGTGCCAGCAGCCTGGAGCTGGGACAGGCTTTCTCCTACGAGCAGTACTTC. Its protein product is CASSLELGQAFSYEQYF.

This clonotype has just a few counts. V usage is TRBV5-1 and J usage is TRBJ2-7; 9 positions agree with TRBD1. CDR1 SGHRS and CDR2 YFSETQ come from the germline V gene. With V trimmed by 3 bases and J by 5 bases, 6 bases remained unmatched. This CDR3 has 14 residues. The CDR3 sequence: CASSSGTGIHEQYF. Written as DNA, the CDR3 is TGCGCCAGCAGCTCCGGGACAGGGATCCACGAGCAGTACTTC.

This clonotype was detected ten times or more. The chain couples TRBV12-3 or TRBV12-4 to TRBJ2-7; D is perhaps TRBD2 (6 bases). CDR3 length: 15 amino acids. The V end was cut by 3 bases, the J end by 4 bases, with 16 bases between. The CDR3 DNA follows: TGTGCCAGCAGTTTTTTGGCGGGGCGGTTTTACGAGCAGTACTTC. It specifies CASSFLAGRFYEQYF.

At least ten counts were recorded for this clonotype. The CDR3 DNA follows: TGTGCCAGCAGTTTAGTTCCCACCTACAATGAGCAGTTCTTC. Protein: CASSLVPTYNEQFF. This chain connects TRBV12-3 or TRBV12-4 to TRBJ2-1; no reliable D call. Trimming cost V 1 base and J 2 bases, with 6 bases left between them. The CDR3 consists of 14 residues.

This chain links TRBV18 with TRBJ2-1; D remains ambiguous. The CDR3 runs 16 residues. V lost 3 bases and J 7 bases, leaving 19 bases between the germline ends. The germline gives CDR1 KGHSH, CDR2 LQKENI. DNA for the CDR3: TGTGCCAGCTCACCGGCTCAGCTGGCGAGCGCGAATGAGCAGTTCTTC. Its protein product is CASSPAQLASANEQFF.

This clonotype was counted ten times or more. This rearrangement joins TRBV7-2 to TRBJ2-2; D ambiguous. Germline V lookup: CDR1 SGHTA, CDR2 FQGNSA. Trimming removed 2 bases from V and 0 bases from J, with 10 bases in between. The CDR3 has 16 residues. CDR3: CASSLNSGTNTGELFF. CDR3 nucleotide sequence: TGTGCCAGCAGCTTAAATTCAGGCACGAACACCGGGGAGCTGTTTTTT. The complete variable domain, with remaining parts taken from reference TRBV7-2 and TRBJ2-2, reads GAGVSQSPSNKVTEKGKDVELRCDPISGHTALYWYRQSLGQGLEFLIYFQGNSAPDKSGLPSDRFSAERTGGSVSTLTIQRTQQEDSAVYLCASSLNSGTNTGELFFGEGSRLTVL.

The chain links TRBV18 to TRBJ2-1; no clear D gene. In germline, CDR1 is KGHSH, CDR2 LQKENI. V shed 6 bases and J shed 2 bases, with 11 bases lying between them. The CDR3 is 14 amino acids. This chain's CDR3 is CASSGPRAYNEQFF. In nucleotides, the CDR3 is TGTGCCAGCTCGGGCCCAAGGGCCTACAATGAGCAGTTCTTC.

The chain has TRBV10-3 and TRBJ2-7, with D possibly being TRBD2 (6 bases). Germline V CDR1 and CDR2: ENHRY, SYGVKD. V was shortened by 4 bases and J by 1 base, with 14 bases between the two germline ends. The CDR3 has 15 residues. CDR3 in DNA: TGTGCCATCAGTGGGGGCACCGGACTATCCTACGAGCAGTACTTC. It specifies CAISGGTGLSYEQYF.

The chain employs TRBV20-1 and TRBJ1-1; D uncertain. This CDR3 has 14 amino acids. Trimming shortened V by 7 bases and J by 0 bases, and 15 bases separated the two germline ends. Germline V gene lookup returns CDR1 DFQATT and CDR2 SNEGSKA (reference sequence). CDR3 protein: CSVVLQPVNTEAFF. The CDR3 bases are TGCAGTGTCGTCCTGCAGCCTGTGAACACTGAAGCTTTCTTT.

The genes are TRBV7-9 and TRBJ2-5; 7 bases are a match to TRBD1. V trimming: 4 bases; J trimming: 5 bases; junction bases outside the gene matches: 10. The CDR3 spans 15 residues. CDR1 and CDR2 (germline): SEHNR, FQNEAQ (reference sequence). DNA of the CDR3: TGTGCCAGCAGCTCCCGACAGGGAGTGTTGGAGACCCAGTACTTC. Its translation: CASSSRQGVLETQYF.

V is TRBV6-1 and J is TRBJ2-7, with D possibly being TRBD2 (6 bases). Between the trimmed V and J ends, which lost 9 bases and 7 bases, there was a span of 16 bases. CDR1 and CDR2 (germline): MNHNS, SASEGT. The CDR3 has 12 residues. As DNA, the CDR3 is TGTGCCAGTGACAGTGGGGCGGGGGAGCAGTACTTC. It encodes CASDSGAGEQYF.

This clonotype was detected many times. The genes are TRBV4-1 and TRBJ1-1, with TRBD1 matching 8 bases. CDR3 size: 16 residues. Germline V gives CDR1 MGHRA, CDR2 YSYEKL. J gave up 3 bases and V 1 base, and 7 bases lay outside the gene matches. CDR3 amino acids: CASSQARDRKDTEAFF. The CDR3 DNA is TGCGCCAGCAGCCAAGCCCGGGACAGGAAAGACACTGAAGCTTTCTTT.

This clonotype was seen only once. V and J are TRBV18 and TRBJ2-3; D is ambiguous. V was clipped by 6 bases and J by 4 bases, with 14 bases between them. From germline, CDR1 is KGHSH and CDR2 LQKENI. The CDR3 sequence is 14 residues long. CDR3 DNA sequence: TGTGCCAGCTCCCTACTGGCACTGTCAGATACGCAGTATTTT. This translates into CASSLLALSDTQYF. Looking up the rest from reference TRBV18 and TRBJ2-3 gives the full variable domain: NAGVMQNPRHLVRRRGQEARLRCSPMKGHSHVYWYRQLPEEGLKFMVYLQKENIIDESGMPKERFSAEFPKEGPSILRIQQVVRGDSAAYFCASSLLALSDTQYFGPGTRLTVL.

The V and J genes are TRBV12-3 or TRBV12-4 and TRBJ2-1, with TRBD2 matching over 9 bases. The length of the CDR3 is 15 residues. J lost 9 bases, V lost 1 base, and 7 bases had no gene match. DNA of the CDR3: TGTGCCAGCAGTTTAGTAGCGGGGGTCCTTGGTGAGCAGTTCTTC. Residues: CASSLVAGVLGEQFF.

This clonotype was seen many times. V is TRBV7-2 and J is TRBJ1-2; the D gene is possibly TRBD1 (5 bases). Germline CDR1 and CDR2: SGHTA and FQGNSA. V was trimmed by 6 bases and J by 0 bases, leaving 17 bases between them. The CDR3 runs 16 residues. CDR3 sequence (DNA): TGTGCCAGCAGTCTAGGGCAGACAGAACCTAACTATGGCTACACCTTC. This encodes CASSLGQTEPNYGYTF.

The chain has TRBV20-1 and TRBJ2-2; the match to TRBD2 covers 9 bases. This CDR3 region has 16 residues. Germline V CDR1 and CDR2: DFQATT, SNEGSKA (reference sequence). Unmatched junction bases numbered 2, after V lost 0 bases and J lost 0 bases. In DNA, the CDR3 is TGCAGTGCTAGAGATGCGGGGGGGCCGAACACCGGGGAGCTGTTTTTT. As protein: CSARDAGGPNTGELFF.

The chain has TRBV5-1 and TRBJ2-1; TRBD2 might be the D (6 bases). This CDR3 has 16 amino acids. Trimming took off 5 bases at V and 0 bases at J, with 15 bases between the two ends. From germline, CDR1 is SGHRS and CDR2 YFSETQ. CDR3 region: CASRERAMSSYNEQFF. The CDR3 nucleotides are TGCGCCAGCAGAGAGCGGGCGATGAGCTCCTACAATGAGCAGTTCTTC.

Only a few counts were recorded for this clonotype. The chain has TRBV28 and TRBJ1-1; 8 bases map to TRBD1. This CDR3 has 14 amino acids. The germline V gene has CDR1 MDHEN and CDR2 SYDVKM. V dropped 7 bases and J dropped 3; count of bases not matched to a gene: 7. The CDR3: CASTSGQGDTEAFF. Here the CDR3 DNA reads TGTGCCAGCACCTCCGGACAGGGAGACACTGAAGCTTTCTTT. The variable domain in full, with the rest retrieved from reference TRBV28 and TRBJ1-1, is DVKVTQSSRYLVKRTGEKVFLECVQDMDHENMFWYRQDPGLGLRLIYFSYDVKMKEKGDIPEGYSVSREKKERFSLILESASTNQTSMYLCASTSGQGDTEAFFGQGTRLTVV.

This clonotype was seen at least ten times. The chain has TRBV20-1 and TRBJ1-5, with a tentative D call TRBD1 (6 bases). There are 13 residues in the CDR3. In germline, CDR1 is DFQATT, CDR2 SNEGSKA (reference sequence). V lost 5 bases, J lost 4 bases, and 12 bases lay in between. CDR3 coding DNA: TGCAGTGCTGGCCGACAGGTTAATCAGCCCCAGCATTTT. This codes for CSAGRQVNQPQHF.

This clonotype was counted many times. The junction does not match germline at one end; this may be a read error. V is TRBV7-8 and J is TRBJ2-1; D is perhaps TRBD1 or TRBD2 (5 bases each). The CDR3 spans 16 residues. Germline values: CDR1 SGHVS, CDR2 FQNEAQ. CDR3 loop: CASTPDLRGFGVRDAF. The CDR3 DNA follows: TGTGCCAGCACCCCAGACCTAAGAGGTTTCGGCGTTCGGGACGCCTTC.

CDR3 in amino acids: CASSARPWTSGGRDEQFF. DNA for the CDR3: TGTGCCAGCAGTGCGCGACCTTGGACTAGCGGGGGGCGGGATGAGCAGTTCTTC. The chain employs TRBV28 and TRBJ2-1; 14 bases align to TRBD2. The V segment lost 5 bases and the J segment 8 bases; nucleotides outside the gene matches: 14. Germline V CDR1 and CDR2: MDHEN, SYDVKM. This CDR3 is 18 amino acids long.

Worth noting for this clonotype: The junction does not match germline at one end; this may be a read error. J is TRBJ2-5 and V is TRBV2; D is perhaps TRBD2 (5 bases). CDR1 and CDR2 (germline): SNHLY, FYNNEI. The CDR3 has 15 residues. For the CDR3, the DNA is TGTGCCAGCAGCGAAGAGACTACATTCCAAGAGACCCAGTACTTC. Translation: CASSEETTFQETQYF.

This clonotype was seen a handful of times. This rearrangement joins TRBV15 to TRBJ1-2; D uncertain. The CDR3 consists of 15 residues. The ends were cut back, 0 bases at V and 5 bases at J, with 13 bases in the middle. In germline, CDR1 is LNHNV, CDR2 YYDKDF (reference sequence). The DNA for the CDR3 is TGTGCCACCAGCAGAGATCCCACGGTGGGGTATGGCTACACCTTC. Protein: CATSRDPTVGYGYTF.

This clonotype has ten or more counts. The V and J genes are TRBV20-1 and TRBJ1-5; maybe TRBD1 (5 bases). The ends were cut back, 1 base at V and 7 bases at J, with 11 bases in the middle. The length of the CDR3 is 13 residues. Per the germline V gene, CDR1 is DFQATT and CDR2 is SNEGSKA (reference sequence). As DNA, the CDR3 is TGCAGTGCTAGAGTGGCCGGGGCCCAGCCCCAGCATTTT. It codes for CSARVAGAQPQHF.

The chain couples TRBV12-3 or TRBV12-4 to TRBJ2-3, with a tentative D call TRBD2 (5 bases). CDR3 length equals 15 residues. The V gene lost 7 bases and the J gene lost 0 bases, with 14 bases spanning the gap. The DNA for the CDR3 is TGTGCCAGCACCTTGGGGAGTTCAAGCACAGATACGCAGTATTTT. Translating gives CASTLGSSSTDTQYF.

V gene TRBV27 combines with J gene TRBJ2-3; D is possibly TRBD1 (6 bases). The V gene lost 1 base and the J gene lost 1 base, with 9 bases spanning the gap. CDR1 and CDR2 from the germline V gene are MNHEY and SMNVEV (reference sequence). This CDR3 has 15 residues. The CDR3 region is CASSLWGQRTDTQYF. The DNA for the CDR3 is TGTGCCAGCAGTTTATGGGGGCAACGCACAGATACGCAGTATTTT.

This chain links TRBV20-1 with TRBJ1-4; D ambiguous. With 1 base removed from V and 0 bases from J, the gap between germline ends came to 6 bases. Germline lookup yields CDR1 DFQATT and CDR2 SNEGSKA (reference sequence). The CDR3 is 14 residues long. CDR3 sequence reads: CSARVEATNEKLFF. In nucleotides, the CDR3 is TGCAGTGCTAGAGTAGAGGCAACTAATGAAAAACTGTTTTTT.

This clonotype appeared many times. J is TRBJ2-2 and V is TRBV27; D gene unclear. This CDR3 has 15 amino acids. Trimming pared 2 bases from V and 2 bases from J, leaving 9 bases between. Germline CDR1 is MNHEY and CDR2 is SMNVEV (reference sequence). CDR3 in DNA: TGTGCCAGCAGTTTAACGCCAGCTAACACCGGGGAGCTGTTTTTT. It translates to CASSLTPANTGELFF.

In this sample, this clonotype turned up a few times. This CDR3 reads CSARDTPGGEAFF. The CDR3 coding sequence is TGCAGTGCTAGAGATACTCCTGGGGGGGAAGCTTTCTTT. The J gene is TRBJ1-1, the V gene TRBV20-1, with a tentative D call TRBD1 (5 bases). V gave up 0 bases and J gave up 8 bases, with 13 bases separating them. CDR3 length: 13 residues. The germline V gene has CDR1 DFQATT and CDR2 SNEGSKA (reference sequence).

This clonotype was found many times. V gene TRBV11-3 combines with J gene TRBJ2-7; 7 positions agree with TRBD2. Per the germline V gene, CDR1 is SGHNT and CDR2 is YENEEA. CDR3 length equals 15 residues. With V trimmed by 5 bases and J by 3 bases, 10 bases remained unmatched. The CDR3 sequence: CASSAGPGGGYEQYF. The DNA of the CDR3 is TGTGCCAGCAGCGCGGGACCGGGGGGTGGCTACGAGCAGTACTTC.

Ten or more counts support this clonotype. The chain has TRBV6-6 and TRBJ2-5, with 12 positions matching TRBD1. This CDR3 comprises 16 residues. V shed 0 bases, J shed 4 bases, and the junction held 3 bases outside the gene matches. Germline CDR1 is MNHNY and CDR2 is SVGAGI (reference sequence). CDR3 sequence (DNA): TGTGCCAGCAGTTACTCGGGACAGGGGGCGGGAGAGACCCAGTACTTC. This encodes CASSYSGQGAGETQYF.

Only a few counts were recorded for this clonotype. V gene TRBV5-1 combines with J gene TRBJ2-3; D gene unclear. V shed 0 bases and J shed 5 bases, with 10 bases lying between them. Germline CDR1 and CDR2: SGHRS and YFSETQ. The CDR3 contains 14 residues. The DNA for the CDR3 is TGCGCCAGCAGCTTGGAGGGATTTCAAGATACGCAGTATTTT. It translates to CASSLEGFQDTQYF.